The source of this TCR beta chain is a study of T cells in Graves' hyperthyroidism and ophthalmopathy. Authors of the study amplified TCR beta CDR3 regions from RNA transcripts. HTBI primers were used for first-round RT-PCR of the TCR CDR3. TCRdb re-analysed the multiplex PCR reads in MiXCR, keeping a single row per CDR3 protein. The top ten hold approximately 10% of the sample, which has roughly 380,000 distinct CDR3 sequences, about 14% seen once. CDR1 and CDR2 from the germline V gene are KGHSH and LQKENI. The CDR3 loop spans 15 amino acids. Losses at the gene ends were 3 bases for V and 3 bases for J; bases not matched to a gene: 5. Among the patients, aged 18 to 65, hyperthyroidism was newly diagnosed and had lasted under 2 months.

This sequence joins TRBV18 and TRBJ2-7, with TRBD1 identical over 10 bases. Sample: blood. This sequence originates from a woman aged 60 to 75 with Graves' hyperthyroidism. The CDR3 loop is CASSPPGDRGYEQYF. CDR3 DNA: TGTGCCAGCTCACCTCCGGGGGACAGGGGCTACGAGCAGTACTTC. The variable domain in full, with the rest retrieved from reference TRBV18 and TRBJ2-7, is NAGVMQNPRHLVRRRGQEARLRCSPMKGHSHVYWYRQLPEEGLKFMVYLQKENIIDESGMPKERFSAEFPKEGPSILRIQQVVRGDSAAYFCASSPPGDRGYEQYFGPGTRLTVT.